These T cell receptor beta chains were read from a single sample in a study of cytomegalovirus exposure and HLA in healthy donors. Produced via immunoSEQ multiplex PCR; TCRdb's table is partial and in-frame only. The data hold 150,000 to 200,000 clones, with 65% to 90% observed a single time. The specimen was PBMCs. The receptors here all came from a man aged 50 to 59 in good health and CMV-seropositive. Each CDR3 is given with its conserved first and last residue. D genes are given only for firm matches. The listing skips clone size in some rows; elsewhere it reads once, few, many or a size class.

j_gene,abundance,v_gene,d_gene,CDR3aa,CDR3nt
TRBJ2-3,-,TRBV5-6,TRBD2,CASSPWASGGTDTQYF,TGTGCCAGCAGCCCCTGGGCTAGCGGGGGCACAGATACGCAGTATTTT
TRBJ2-5,-,TRBV18,-,CASSPWQGETQYF,TGTGCCAGCTCACCATGGCAGGGAGAGACCCAGTACTTC
TRBJ2-3,-,TRBV19,TRBD2,CASSIVGTNTDTQYF,TGTGCCAGTAGTATAGTGGGGACTAACACAGATACGCAGTATTTT
TRBJ1-5,-,TRBV9,-,CASSGTSNQPQHF,TGTGCCAGCAGCGGGACAAGCAATCAGCCCCAGCATTTT
TRBJ2-1,-,TRBV7-6,TRBD2,CASSLVGGELAEYNEQFF,TGTGCCAGCAGCTTAGTTGGGGGGGAACTAGCGGAGTACAATGAGCAGTTCTTC
TRBJ1-2,-,TRBV7-6,-,CASSLDRVGGYTF,TGTGCCAGCAGCTTAGACAGGGTTGGTGGCTACACCTTC
TRBJ1-2,-,TRBV6-1,-,CASSGFRGMNYGYTF,TGTGCCAGCAGTGGTTTTAGGGGAATGAACTATGGCTACACCTTC
TRBJ1-3,-,TRBV19,TRBD1,CASSSRGQGGFVNSGNTIYF,TGTGCCAGTAGTTCCCGAGGACAGGGGGGATTCGTCAACTCTGGAAACACCATATATTTT
TRBJ2-3,-,TRBV6-5,-,CASRQTGASTDTQYF,TGTGCCAGCAGGCAGACAGGTGCTAGCACAGATACGCAGTATTTT
TRBJ2-1,-,TRBV27,TRBD2,CASSLPEREGRKNEQFF,TGTGCCAGCAGTTTACCAGAGCGGGAGGGCCGAAAGAATGAGCAGTTCTTC
TRBJ2-1,few,TRBV5-1,-,CASSFRGRGIDNEQFF,TGCGCCAGCAGCTTTCGTGGCAGGGGAATTGACAATGAGCAGTTCTTC
TRBJ1-4,-,TRBV5-5,-,CASSLEWTAYLGEKLFF,TGTGCCAGCAGCTTGGAATGGACAGCTTACCTCGGCGAAAAACTGTTTTTT
TRBJ2-1,few,TRBV30,-,CAWTPTDNEQFF,TGTGCCTGGACCCCTACGGACAATGAGCAGTTCTTC
TRBJ2-1,-,TRBV19,-,CASSIAGLSEQFF,TGTGCCAGTAGTATAGCAGGGTTAAGTGAGCAGTTCTTC
TRBJ2-3,-,TRBV5-5,TRBD1,CASSPPTGGIDTQYF,TGTGCCAGCAGTCCCCCGACAGGGGGAATAGATACGCAGTATTTT
TRBJ2-1,-,TRBV4-2,-,CASSQGLGLDEQFF,TGTGCCAGCAGCCAAGGATTGGGACTCGATGAGCAGTTCTTC
TRBJ1-2,few,TRBV25-1,-,CASSGVLYGYTF,TGTGCCAGCAGTGGAGTCCTCTATGGCTACACCTTC
TRBJ2-5,-,TRBV7-9,-,CASSPSLTPETQYF,TGTGCCAGCAGCCCCTCACTCACCCCTGAGACCCAGTACTTC
TRBJ2-1,-,TRBV2,TRBD1,CASRDRVYNEQFF,TGTGCCAGCAGGGACAGGGTATACAATGAGCAGTTCTTC
TRBJ2-1,-,TRBV14,-,CASSPRRVASIRHEQFF,TGTGCCAGCAGCCCTCGGCGGGTTGCATCTATCCGCCATGAGCAGTTCTTC
TRBJ2-1,-,TRBV11-3,TRBD2,CASSLAVAGGTSEQFF,TGTGCCAGCAGCTTAGCGGTAGCGGGGGGTACGTCCGAGCAGTTCTTC